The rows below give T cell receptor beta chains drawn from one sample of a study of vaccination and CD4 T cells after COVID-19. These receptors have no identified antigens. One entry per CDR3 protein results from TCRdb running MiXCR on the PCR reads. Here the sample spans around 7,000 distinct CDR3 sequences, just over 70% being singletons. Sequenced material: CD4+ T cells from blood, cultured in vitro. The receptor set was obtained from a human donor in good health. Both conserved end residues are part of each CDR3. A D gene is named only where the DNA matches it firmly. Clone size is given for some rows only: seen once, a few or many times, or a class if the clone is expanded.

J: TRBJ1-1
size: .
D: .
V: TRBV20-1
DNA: TGCAGTGCTGAAAGCGGGGGCCCTCAAGGGGCGGCTTTCTTT
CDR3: CSAESGGPQGAAFF

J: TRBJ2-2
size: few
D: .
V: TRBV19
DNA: TGTGCCAGTAGTGCCGGGTTGGGGAACACCGGGGAGCTGTTTTTT
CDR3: CASSAGLGNTGELFF

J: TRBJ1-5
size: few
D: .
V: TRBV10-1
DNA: TGCGCCAGCAGTGAAGGTAGCAATCAGCCCCAGCATTTT
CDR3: CASSEGSNQPQHF

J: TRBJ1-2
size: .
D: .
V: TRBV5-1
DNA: TGCGCCAGCAGCTTATGGGACCCTCCTAACTATGGCTACACCTTC
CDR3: CASSLWDPPNYGYTF

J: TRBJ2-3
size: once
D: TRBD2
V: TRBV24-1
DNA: TGTGCCACCAGTGTTCCGGGGGGGACGCAGTATTTT
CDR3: CATSVPGGTQYF

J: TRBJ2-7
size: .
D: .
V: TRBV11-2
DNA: TGTGCCAGCAGCTTAGCAGGACTTGAGCAGTACTTC
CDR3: CASSLAGLEQYF

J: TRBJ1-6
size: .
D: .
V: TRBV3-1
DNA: TGTGCCAGCAGCCAAGGGGTGTCAGCCTCAAATTCACCCCTCCACTTT
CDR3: CASSQGVSASNSPLHF

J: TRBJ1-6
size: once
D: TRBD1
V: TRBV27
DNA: TGTGCCAGCAGTTTACAAATGACAGGGAGTTATAATTCACCCCTCCACTTT
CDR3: CASSLQMTGSYNSPLHF

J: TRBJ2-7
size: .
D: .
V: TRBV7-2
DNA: TGTGCCAGCAGCTTGCCTACCTACGAGCAGTACTTC
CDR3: CASSLPTYEQYF

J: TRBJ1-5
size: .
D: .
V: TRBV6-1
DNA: TGTGCCAGCAGCCTGAACGCGGGGAAGCCCCAGCATTTT
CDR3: CASSLNAGKPQHF

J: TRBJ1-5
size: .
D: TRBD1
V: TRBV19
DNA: TGTGCCAGCACCCAGAACAGGGGCCCCAATCAGCCCCAGCATTTT
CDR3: CASTQNRGPNQPQHF

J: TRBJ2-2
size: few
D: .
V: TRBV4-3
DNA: TGCGCCAGCAGCCCCGCCACGATGACCGGGGAGCTGTTTTTT
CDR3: CASSPATMTGELFF

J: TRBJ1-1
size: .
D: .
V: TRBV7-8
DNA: TGTGCCAGCAGCTTAGCGCGTGACCTGAACACTGAAGCTTTCTTT
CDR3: CASSLARDLNTEAFF

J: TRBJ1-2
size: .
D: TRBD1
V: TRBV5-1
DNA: TGCGCCAGCAGCCTAAGAGGGGGACAGGCGTATGGCTACACCTTC
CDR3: CASSLRGGQAYGYTF

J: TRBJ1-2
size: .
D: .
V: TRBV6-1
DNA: TGTGCCAGCAGTGAAGTACTGAGGGCTAACTATGGCTACACCTTC
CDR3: CASSEVLRANYGYTF

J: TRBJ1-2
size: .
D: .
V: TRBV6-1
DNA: TGTGCCAGCGGCAGAGCGGGACGGGACTATGGCTACACCTTC
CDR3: CASGRAGRDYGYTF